At least ten counts were recorded for the clone carrying this T cell receptor beta chain. The source material, RNA transcripts, was used to amplify TCR beta CDR3 regions. The HTBI primer set drove a first-round RT-PCR of the TCR CDR3. From the multiplex PCR reads, TCRdb called clonotypes with MiXCR, one entry per CDR3 protein. The sample lists 300,000 to 400,000 distinct CDR3 sequences, about 18% occurring once. The sample comes from a study of T cells in Graves' hyperthyroidism and ophthalmopathy. The V end lost 3 bases, the J end lost 4 bases, and 7 bases lay between the germline ends. Looked up from germline, CDR1 is SGHTS and CDR2 is YDEGEE. CDR3 length equals 13 residues. Under 3 months was the duration of disease in ophthalmopathy patients, who also had a Clinical Activity Score of at least 3 and a NOSPECS grade of at least 4.

V and J are TRBV5-8 and TRBJ1-4; D is unclear. The receptor's source is a man between 18 and 35 years old with Graves' ophthalmopathy. Input material: blood. CDR3 sequence: CASSSEGNEKLFF. The CDR3 nucleotides are TGTGCCAGCAGCTCCGAGGGTAATGAAAAACTGTTTTTT. Filled out from reference TRBV5-8 and TRBJ1-4, the complete variable domain reads EAGVTQSPTHLIKTRGQQATLRCSPISGHTSVYWYQQALGLGLQFLLWYDEGEERNRGNFPPRFSGRQFPNYSSELNVNALELEDSALYLCASSSEGNEKLFFGSGTQLSVL.